These 4 T cell receptor beta chains originate from one sample sequenced in a study of T-cell memory formation after mild COVID-19 (TCRdb year 2021). The library was prepared using 5' RACE. For sequencing, an Illumina NovaSeq 6000 was employed. Through fastp at Q25 and MiXCR, TCRdb rebuilt clones from the public reads, retaining in-frame beta chains. Entries that share a CDR3 protein sequence are merged under the most common genes and DNA. This sample is represented by 450,000 or so distinct CDR3 sequences; about 20% of them were singletons. The top ten hold 7.5% to 9.5% of the sample. Material: PBMCs or a T cell subset sorted from them (not recorded which). All receptors derive from an adult woman who had mild COVID-19 (a few samples of this study predate the infection). The sample titles of this study are shuffled in the database, so cell type and time point are left out; the donor was told from shared clones.

The chain couples TRBV24-1 to TRBJ2-5; no firm D call. The CDR3 consists of 14 residues. Trimming cost V 7 bases and J 5 bases, with 16 bases left between them. CDR1 KGHDR and CDR2 SFDVKD come from the germline V gene. CDR3 in amino acids: CATSEVNSHETQYF. CDR3 DNA sequence: TGTGCCACCAGCGAAGTTAACAGCCACGAGACCCAGTACTTC.

This clonotype showed up just a few times. This chain connects TRBV6-5 to TRBJ2-6, with D hard to call. The V gene lost 6 bases and the J gene lost 0 bases, with 9 bases spanning the gap. The CDR3 is made up of 15 amino acids. The germline V gene encodes CDR1 MNHEY and CDR2 SVGAGI. The CDR3 DNA is TGTGCCAGCAGGATAGCCTCCTCTGGGGCCAACGTCCTGACTTTC. Translating it yields CASRIASSGANVLTF.

The chain employs TRBV20-1 and TRBJ1-2, with D perhaps TRBD1 (5 bases). The V gene lost 0 bases and the J gene lost 3 bases, with 17 bases spanning the gap. The germline CDR1 and CDR2 sequences are DFQATT and SNEGSKA (reference sequence). The CDR3 is 16 residues long. In DNA, the CDR3 is TGCAGTGCTAGAGATCATTTGGGCAGGGCTCACTATGGCTACACCTTC. Its protein is CSARDHLGRAHYGYTF.

The sample holds a few counts of this clonotype. The V call is TRBV24-1, the J call TRBJ2-2, with 11 bases identical to TRBD2. Germline CDR1 is KGHDR and CDR2 is SFDVKD. There are 18 residues in the CDR3. With 4 bases clipped from V and 5 bases from J, the junction kept 11 bases outside the gene matches. In DNA, the CDR3 is TGTGCCACCAGTGAACCCTGGACTAGCGGGTCGGGGACCGGGGAGCTGTTTTTT. Translation gives CATSEPWTSGSGTGELFF.